The sequence of this T cell receptor beta chain was determined in a study of brain T cells in children with intractable seizures. Measured with immunoSEQ multiplex PCR; TCRdb has only the in-frame clones, and not every one. The sample lists about 80,000 clones; 90% to 95% were seen once. There are 15 residues in the CDR3. Germline lookup yields CDR1 SGHTS and CDR2 YDEGEE. Germline trimming cut 4 bases from V and 4 bases from J; bases unmatched to any gene: 9. The source of this sequence is a girl aged 2 to 9 with Rasmussen encephalitis and intractable seizures. The sample was peripheral blood, taken at surgery. This chain links TRBV5-8 with TRBJ2-5, with 8 bases aligning to TRBD1. The CDR3 nucleotides are TGTGCCAGCAGCCCAAGGACAGGGAGACGAGAGACCCAGTACTTC. The encoded protein is CASSPRTGRRETQYF.